This T cell receptor (beta chain) came from a study of CD8 T cells in Susac syndrome. Germline lookup yields CDR1 LNHNV and CDR2 YYDKDF (reference sequence). This CDR3 spans 16 amino acids. Between the trimmed V and J ends, which lost 1 base and 7 bases, there was a span of 16 bases. An amount of RNA that ranged from roughly 0.5 to 1 ug was reverse transcribed with random hexamers. Each CDR3 protein is one row after TCRdb ran MiXCR on the immunoSEQ multiplex PCR reads. This sample has approximately 180,000 distinct CDR3 sequences, with around 95% found just once. The sequencing input was CD4+ T cells from PBMCs. The clonotype was recovered from a human donor with multiple sclerosis. The rearrangement uses TRBV15 and TRBJ2-2; D is ambiguous. The CDR3 coding sequence is TGTGCCACCAGCAGAGCCCGAAAAAACCTAGGCGGGGAGCTGTTTTTT. Translated, it gives CATSRARKNLGGELFF.